The source of this T cell receptor (beta chain) is a study of shared clonotypes between healthy human individuals. In the study overall: Researchers assigned three CD4 naive, three CD4 memory, two CD8 naive and one CD8 memory plate to each donor.

In the original workflow: Quality scores were absent from the junction-only immunoSEQ sequences, so filtering differed. TCRdb keeps only in-frame clones here, not all; method: immunoSEQ multiplex PCR. The DNA was the basis for D and trimming; V, J and clone size are from that table. The table includes a few million clones, 90% to 97% detected once. This CDR3 contains 14 residues. The V gene end was trimmed by 4 bases and the J gene end by 3 bases; junction bases not matched to a gene: 6. Per the germline V gene, CDR1 is SGHDT and CDR2 is YYEEEE. In the case of this clone: The antigen is undetermined.

Study-level findings and limits: For sorted subsets, rarefaction showed incomplete sequencing despite large depth.

The V gene is TRBV5-6, the J gene TRBJ2-7; 8 positions agree with TRBD2. This receptor was identified in a man aged 18 to 35 in good health. Material for sequencing was naive CD4+ T cells sorted from blood. Subset in this sample: CD45RA+ positively selected. CDR3 residues: CASSIAGTSYEQYF. DNA of the CDR3: TGTGCCAGCAGCATAGCCGGGACTAGCTACGAGCAGTACTTC.